This T cell receptor (beta chain) came from a study of T cell repertoires in cytomegalovirus infection. Whole-study context: It was the public TCR beta signatures that indicated both CMV infection and matching HLA type.

The study, taken as a whole, reports: In two of eight donors, the top clonotype was HLA-C-restricted CMV-specific. Pooled public TCR beta family frequency picked out CMV carriers with the relevant HLA.

As to this clonotype: Its target is not known.

TCRdb reprocessed the reads via MiXCR and lists one record per CDR3 protein. Of some 400,000 distinct CDR3 sequences in the sample, about a third were seen once. Source material: PBMCs. The TCR comes from a human donor in good health (CMV status not recorded). Some clones in this sample may be carry-over from other donors' samples.

The CDR3 DNA is TGTGCCAGCAGACCTACGATAGCATCCCCATCAGATACGCAGTATTTT. Translated, it gives CASRPTIASPSDTQYF. The chain employs TRBV5-5 and TRBJ2-3; D gene ambiguous. CDR1 and CDR2 from the germline V gene are SGHKS and YYEKEE (reference sequence). V was pared by 5 bases and J by 4 bases, with 20 bases between. CDR3 length: 16 residues.